This T cell receptor beta chain was obtained from a study of T-cell memory formation after mild COVID-19. Across the whole study: There were largely donor-specific TCR clusters.

Study-level results: Some responding clones appeared in pre-infection memory, suggesting cross-reactive memory joined.

Each CDR3 protein is one row after TCRdb ran MiXCR on the 5' RACE reads. This sample carries 250,000 to 350,000 distinct CDR3 sequences, about 16% of them seen once, and the ten largest clones take around 23%. This CDR3 is built from 15 residues. In germline, CDR1 is SGDLS, CDR2 YYNGEE. Trimming removed 4 bases at V and 3 bases at J, with 16 bases between. Regarding this clonotype: Its antigen remains unknown.

The chain uses TRBV9 and TRBJ1-1, with a tentative D call TRBD1 (6 bases). The sample taken for sequencing was PBMCs or a T cell subset sorted from them (not recorded which). The sequence derives from a man between 18 and 29 years old who had mild COVID-19 (a few samples of this study predate the infection). Cell type and time point are not known. This CDR3 reads CASSPFGGHHTEAFF. The CDR3 DNA is TGTGCCAGCAGCCCATTCGGGGGGCATCACACTGAAGCTTTCTTT.